Shown below are 21 T cell receptor beta chains from a single sample sequenced in a study of early T cells in non-severe SARS-CoV-2 infection. MiXCR, run by TCRdb on the 5' RACE reads, gives a single entry per CDR3 protein. Of approximately 33,000 distinct CDR3 sequences detected, less than 6.5% appear once; the ten largest clones hold just under 30%. Specimen: whole blood. These receptors all stem from an adult who was a healthcare worker with PCR-confirmed SARS-CoV-2 infection or an uninfected control (not recorded which).

This clonotype has a count of ten or more. DNA of the CDR3: TGCAGTGCTAGTAGGGAAGAGACCCAGTACTTC. Protein sequence: CSASREETQYF. The rearrangement links TRBV20-1 to TRBJ2-5; D call uncertain. There are 11 residues in the CDR3. The V end lost 3 bases, the J end lost 3 bases, and 5 bases lay between the germline ends. CDR1 DFQATT and CDR2 SNEGSKA come from the germline V gene (reference sequence).

This clonotype was observed many times. V is TRBV30 and J is TRBJ1-6; possibly TRBD1 for D (6 bases). This CDR3 comprises 13 residues. Trimming left V 5 bases short and J 7 bases short, with 12 bases between. Germline V lookup: CDR1 GTSNPN, CDR2 SVGIG (reference sequence). The CDR3 protein is CAWARGQNSPLHF. CDR3 DNA: TGTGCCTGGGCCCGAGGACAGAATTCACCCCTCCACTTT.

The chain employs TRBV30 and TRBJ1-1; no reliable D call. This CDR3 contains 12 residues. V was clipped by 8 bases and J by 1 base, with 11 bases between them. Looked up from germline, CDR1 is GTSNPN and CDR2 is SVGIG (reference sequence). As DNA, the CDR3 is TGTGCCCAAGGACGGGAGAACACTGAAGCTTTCTTT. It yields the protein CAQGRENTEAFF.

The chain uses TRBV5-6 and TRBJ2-1; 8 bases are shared with TRBD2. Germline loops: CDR1 SGHDT, CDR2 YYEEEE. Trimming took 5 bases from V and 7 from J; bases not matched to a gene: 11. This CDR3 contains 15 residues. In DNA, the CDR3 is TGTGCCAGCAGTGACGGACTAGCTAGTGGGAATGAGCAGTTCTTC. It codes for CASSDGLASGNEQFF.

This clonotype showed up just a few times. This chain uses TRBV9 with TRBJ1-1; 7 nucleotides align to TRBD1. Looked up from germline, CDR1 is SGDLS and CDR2 is YYNGEE. This CDR3 contains 15 residues. The J segment lost 5 bases and the V segment lost 4 bases, leaving 11 bases of the junction unmatched. Written as DNA, the CDR3 is TGTGCCAGCAGCCCCCGGACAGGTGGTGGAACTGAAGCTTTCTTT. This encodes CASSPRTGGGTEAFF.

This clonotype was picked up many times. The genes are TRBV20-1 and TRBJ1-4; no reliable D call. Trimming stripped 2 bases from V and 2 bases from J, with 9 bases between. CDR1 DFQATT and CDR2 SNEGSKA come from the germline V gene (reference sequence). The CDR3 is 14 amino acids. The chain's CDR3 is CSARSPQTNEKLFF. The CDR3 DNA follows: TGCAGTGCTAGAAGTCCGCAGACTAATGAAAAACTGTTTTTT.

This clonotype appeared many times. The chain links TRBV20-1 to TRBJ1-2; D is unresolved. CDR1 is DFQATT and CDR2 is SNEGSKA in the germline V gene (reference sequence). The CDR3 covers 11 residues. Trimming removed 1 base from V and 8 bases from J, with 8 bases in between. As DNA, the CDR3 is TGCAGTGCTAGAGCCACAGAGGGCTACACCTTC. Protein product: CSARATEGYTF.

The chain employs TRBV4-2 and TRBJ2-7; TRBD1 might be the D (6 bases). The V and J ends lost 2 bases and 0 bases respectively, with 17 bases between them. Germline-derived CDR1 and CDR2 are LGHNA and YNFKEQ. CDR3 length equals 17 residues. CDR3 protein: CASSQLLDRRSSYEQYF. The CDR3 DNA reads as TGTGCCAGCAGCCAACTCCTGGACAGACGGAGCTCCTACGAGCAGTACTTC.

This clonotype has only a few counts. The chain is built from TRBV6-1 and TRBJ1-1; no reliable D call. This CDR3 region has 15 residues. CDR1 is MNHNS and CDR2 is SASEGT in the germline V gene. Trimming took off 4 bases at V and 0 bases at J, with 12 bases between the two ends. The DNA for the CDR3 is TGTGCCAGCAGTGTGTTTGGAACACTGAACACTGAAGCTTTCTTT. Translated, it gives CASSVFGTLNTEAFF.

In its sample, this clonotype was seen many times. V is TRBV28 and J is TRBJ1-5, with TRBD1 as a possible D gene (6 bases). This CDR3 has 18 amino acids. The V and J ends lost 3 bases and 2 bases respectively, with 20 bases between them. Germline V gene sequence: CDR1 MDHEN, CDR2 SYDVKM. The CDR3, as DNA: TGTGCCAGCAGTTTCCGTCGCACAGGGTGGAACGGCAATCAGCCCCAGCATTTT. This codes for CASSFRRTGWNGNQPQHF.

At least ten counts were recorded for this clonotype. The V and J genes are TRBV20-1 and TRBJ2-7; 7 bases map to TRBD1. After removal of 6 bases from V and 2 bases from J, the junction contained 7 bases not matched to a gene. Germline loops: CDR1 DFQATT, CDR2 SNEGSKA (reference sequence). The CDR3 is made up of 13 amino acids. The CDR3: CSAPGQGAYEQYF. The CDR3 nucleotides are TGCAGTGCCCCGGGGCAGGGGGCCTACGAGCAGTACTTC.

In this sample, this clonotype turned up many times. The chain employs TRBV4-3 and TRBJ2-7; D may be TRBD1 (5 bases). The V end lost 6 bases, the J end lost 5 bases, and 20 bases lay between the germline ends. The CDR3 is 15 residues long. CDR1 LGHNA and CDR2 YSLEER come from the germline V gene. The CDR3 sequence is CASSDTTGAPHEQYF. In nucleotides, the CDR3 is TGCGCCAGCAGTGACACCACAGGTGCCCCCCACGAGCAGTACTTC.

This clonotype was recorded a few times. Relative to the germline gene, one junction end is altered; a read error may explain this. J is TRBJ2-1 and V is TRBV7-9, with D perhaps matching TRBD2 (5 bases). In germline, CDR1 is SEHNR, CDR2 FQNEAQ (reference sequence). The CDR3 loop spans 13 amino acids. CDR3 in DNA: TGTGCCAGCAGCTTAATGGGCGTGGAGGTGCCGTCCTTC. Its translation: CASSLMGVEVPSF.

This clonotype was found many times. The chain combines TRBV18 with TRBJ1-1, with 8 nucleotides matching TRBD1. In germline, CDR1 is KGHSH, CDR2 LQKENI. Trimming at V came to 3 bases and at J to 1 base, leaving 4 bases not matched to a gene. The CDR3 has 15 residues. CDR3 nucleotides: TGTGCCAGCTCACCCGGACAGGGTAAGAACACTGAAGCTTTCTTT. It encodes CASSPGQGKNTEAFF.

This clonotype has just a few counts. The V gene is TRBV18, the J gene TRBJ1-1, with D hard to call. Germline assignment: CDR1 KGHSH and CDR2 LQKENI. V was pared by 2 bases and J by 1 base, with 8 bases between. There are 14 residues in the CDR3. In DNA, the CDR3 is TGTGCCAGCTCACCAAAGACTCCGAACACTGAAGCTTTCTTT. This translates into CASSPKTPNTEAFF. The full variable domain, its missing parts supplied by reference TRBV18 and TRBJ1-1, is NAGVMQNPRHLVRRRGQEARLRCSPMKGHSHVYWYRQLPEEGLKFMVYLQKENIIDESGMPKERFSAEFPKEGPSILRIQQVVRGDSAAYFCASSPKTPNTEAFFGQGTRLTVV.

This clonotype was recorded many times. V usage is TRBV29-1 and J usage is TRBJ2-3; D ambiguous. Germline V gene data show CDR1 as SQVTM and CDR2 as ANQGSEA. The length of the CDR3 is 11 residues. Trimming shortened V by 3 bases and J by 3 bases, and 4 bases separated the two germline ends. DNA for the CDR3: TGCAGCGTTGAGGGAACAGATACGCAGTATTTT. As protein: CSVEGTDTQYF.

The rearrangement joins TRBV30 to TRBJ1-6; D might be TRBD1 (5 bases). Germline CDR1 reads GTSNPN; CDR2 reads SVGIG (reference sequence). The CDR3 has 12 amino acids. V lost 6 bases and J 14 bases, leaving 17 bases between the germline ends. In nucleotides, the CDR3 is TGTGCCTGCTATGACCTGTGGGGGGCCCTCCACTTT. It is translated as CACYDLWGALHF.

There are many counts of this clonotype. The chain links TRBV6-2 or TRBV6-3 to TRBJ1-5; TRBD1 might be the D (5 bases). From germline, CDR1 is MNHEY and CDR2 SVGEGT. The CDR3 has 14 amino acids. Trimming took 2 bases from V and 6 from J, leaving 11 bases between them. CDR3 sequence (DNA): TGTGCCAGCAGTTACCGCGGGGCGAGTCAGCCCCAGCATTTT. This encodes CASSYRGASQPQHF.

This clonotype appeared many times. V gene TRBV9 combines with J gene TRBJ1-1, with 8 bases lining up with TRBD1. After removal of 9 bases from V and 0 bases from J, the junction contained 4 bases not matched to a gene. Germline V gene sequence: CDR1 SGDLS, CDR2 YYNGEE. The length of the CDR3 is 13 residues. The CDR3 DNA follows: TGTGCCACCGGACAGGGAATGAACACTGAAGCTTTCTTT. Protein: CATGQGMNTEAFF. Supplemented by reference TRBV9 and TRBJ1-1, the full variable domain reads DSGVTQTPKHLITATGQRVTLRCSPRSGDLSVYWYQQSLDQGLQFLIQYYNGEERAKGNILERFSAQQFPDLHSELNLSSLELGDSALYFCATGQGMNTEAFFGQGTRLTVV.

This clonotype was seen at least ten times. The rearrangement uses TRBV6-2 or TRBV6-3 and TRBJ2-7, with D perhaps assigned TRBD1 or TRBD2 (5 bases each). The CDR3 is 17 residues long. The germline V gene encodes CDR1 MNHEY and CDR2 SVGEGT. The V and J ends lost 6 bases and 0 bases respectively, with 21 bases between them. CDR3 sequence reads: CASRQPFRGTGSYEQYF. As DNA, the CDR3 is TGTGCCAGCAGGCAGCCGTTTCGGGGCACGGGCTCCTACGAGCAGTACTTC.

The table lists this clonotype with many counts. The chain carries TRBV18 and TRBJ2-7; TRBD1 is a possible D gene (5 bases). From germline, CDR1 is KGHSH and CDR2 LQKENI. The CDR3 totals 12 residues. Trimming removed 3 bases from V and 5 bases from J, with 8 bases in between. In nucleotides, the CDR3 is TGTGCCAGCTCACCCGCAGGGAACGAGCAGTACTTC. Amino acid sequence: CASSPAGNEQYF.